What follows describes a single T cell receptor (beta chain). Individuals drawn from approximately 26 US areas were about 18 to 89 years old. This sample is part of a study of blood T cell repertoires in COVID-19. Original handling: Amplification with reference gene primers provided the estimates of nucleated cell counts. Libraries were prepared by immunoSEQ multiplex PCR; TCRdb keeps only in-frame clonotypes and omits some of them. The V and J calls and clone size were taken over from that table, and D and trimming were inferred from the DNA. In the table there are fewer than 500,000 clones, roughly 87% of which are singletons. The V gene's germline CDR1 is MGHRA and CDR2 YSYEKL. This CDR3 has 13 amino acids. V dropped 1 base and J dropped 7 bases, with 8 bases sitting between them.

The sample comprised PBMCs or T cells enriched from blood (not recorded which). The chain uses TRBV4-1 and TRBJ1-5, with D unclear. The TCR originated in a young woman who had recovered from COVID-19. The CDR3 bases are TGCGCCAGCAGCCAAGGAAACAGCCAGCCCCAGCATTTT. As protein: CASSQGNSQPQHF.